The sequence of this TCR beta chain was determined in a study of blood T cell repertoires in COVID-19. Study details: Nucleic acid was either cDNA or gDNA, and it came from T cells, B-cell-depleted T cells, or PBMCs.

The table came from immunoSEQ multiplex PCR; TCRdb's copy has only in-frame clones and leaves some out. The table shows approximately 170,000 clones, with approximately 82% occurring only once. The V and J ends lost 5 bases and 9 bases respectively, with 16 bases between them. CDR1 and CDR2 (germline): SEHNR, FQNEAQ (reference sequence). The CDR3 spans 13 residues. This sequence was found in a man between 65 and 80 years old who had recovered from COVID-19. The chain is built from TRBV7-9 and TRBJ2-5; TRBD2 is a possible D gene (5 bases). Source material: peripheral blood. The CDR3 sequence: CASSPFAGEAQYF. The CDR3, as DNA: TGTGCCAGCAGCCCGTTCGCGGGCGAGGCCCAGTACTTC.